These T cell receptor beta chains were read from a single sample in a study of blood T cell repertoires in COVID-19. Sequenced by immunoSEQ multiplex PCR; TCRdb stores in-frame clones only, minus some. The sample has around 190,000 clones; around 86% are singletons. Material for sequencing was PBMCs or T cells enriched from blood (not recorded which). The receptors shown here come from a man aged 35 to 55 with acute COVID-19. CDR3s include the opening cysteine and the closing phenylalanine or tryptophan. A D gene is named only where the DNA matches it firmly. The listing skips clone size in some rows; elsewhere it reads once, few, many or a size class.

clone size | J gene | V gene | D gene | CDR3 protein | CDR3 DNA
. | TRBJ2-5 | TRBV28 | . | CASSFAGQRWTQYF | TGTGCCAGCAGTTTTGCGGGACAGCGGTGGACCCAGTACTTC
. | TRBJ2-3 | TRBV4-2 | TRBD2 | CASSRGAGPLSTDTQYF | TGTGCCAGCAGCCGCGGAGCGGGGCCTCTTAGCACAGATACGCAGTATTTT
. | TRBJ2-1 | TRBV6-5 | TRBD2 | CASSSGTSGNNEQFF | TGTGCCAGCAGTTCCGGGACTAGCGGTAACAATGAGCAGTTCTTC
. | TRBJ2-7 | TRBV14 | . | CASSQTPPDFHEQYF | TGTGCCAGCAGCCAAACCCCGCCCGACTTTCACGAGCAGTACTTC
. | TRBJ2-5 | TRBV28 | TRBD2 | CASSSPLAAQETQYF | TGTGCCAGCAGTTCCCCCCTAGCGGCCCAAGAGACCCAGTACTTC
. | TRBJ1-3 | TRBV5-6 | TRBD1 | CASSSYTTRDRVSGNTIYF | TGTGCCAGCAGCTCATATACTACCCGGGACAGGGTCTCTGGAAACACCATATATTTT
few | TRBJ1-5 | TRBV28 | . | CASSWTLNQPQHF | TGTGCCAGCAGTTGGACACTAAATCAGCCCCAGCATTTT
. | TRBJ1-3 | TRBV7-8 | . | CASSLARPAPGNTIYF | TGTGCCAGCAGCTTAGCGCGCCCTGCACCTGGAAACACCATATATTTT
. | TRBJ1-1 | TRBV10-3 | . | CAISPLVDTEAFF | TGTGCCATCAGCCCGTTAGTGGACACTGAAGCTTTCTTT
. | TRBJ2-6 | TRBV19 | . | CASSIFSGSGANVLTF | TGTGCCAGTAGTATCTTTTCGGGGTCTGGGGCCAACGTCCTGACTTTC
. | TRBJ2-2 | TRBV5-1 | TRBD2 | CASSTYTSGRGTGELFF | TGCGCCAGCAGTACGTACACTAGCGGGAGGGGGACCGGGGAGCTGTTTTTT
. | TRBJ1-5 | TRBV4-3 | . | CASSQDPLGGPQHF | TGCGCCAGCAGCCAAGATCCGCTCGGGGGGCCCCAGCATTTT
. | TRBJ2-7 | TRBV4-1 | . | CASSHPSSSYEQYF | TGCGCCAGCAGCCATCCCTCTAGCTCCTACGAGCAGTACTTC
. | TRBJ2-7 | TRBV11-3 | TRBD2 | CASSFSSGNSEQYF | TGTGCCAGCAGCTTCTCTAGCGGGAATAGCGAGCAGTACTTC
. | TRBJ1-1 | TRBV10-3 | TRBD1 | CAISVRDSEAFF | TGTGCCATCAGTGTAAGGGACAGTGAAGCTTTCTTT
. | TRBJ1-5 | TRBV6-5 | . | CASSYQGSNQPQHF | TGTGCCAGCAGTTACCAGGGGAGCAATCAGCCCCAGCATTTT
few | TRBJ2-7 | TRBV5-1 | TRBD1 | CASSLDRGYEQYF | TGCGCCAGCAGCTTAGACAGGGGATACGAGCAGTACTTC
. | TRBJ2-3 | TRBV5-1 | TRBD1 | CASSFGQGADTQYF | TGCGCCAGCAGCTTCGGACAGGGGGCAGATACGCAGTATTTT
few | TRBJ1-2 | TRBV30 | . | CAWAHRAEAGYTF | TGTGCCTGGGCTCACAGGGCTGAAGCTGGCTACACCTTC
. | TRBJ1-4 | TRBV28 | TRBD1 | CASSSSGTGSKLFF | TGTGCCAGCAGTTCGTCTGGGACAGGGTCCAAACTGTTTTTT
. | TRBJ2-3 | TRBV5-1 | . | CASSLGVAADTQYF | TGCGCCAGCAGCTTGGGGGTAGCGGCAGATACGCAGTATTTT
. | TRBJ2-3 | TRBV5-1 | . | CASSLGGPSTDTQYF | TGCGCCAGCAGCTTAGGGGGTCCTAGCACAGATACGCAGTATTTT
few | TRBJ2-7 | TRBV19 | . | CASSMVPKSSYEQYF | TGTGCCAGTAGTATGGTCCCGAAGAGCTCCTACGAGCAGTACTTC
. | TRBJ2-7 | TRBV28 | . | CASSPSVYEQYF | TGTGCCAGCAGTCCCTCGGTCTACGAGCAGTACTTC
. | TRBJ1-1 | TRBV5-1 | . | CASGPGQFDTEAFF | TGCGCCAGCGGCCCAGGGCAGTTCGACACTGAAGCTTTCTTT
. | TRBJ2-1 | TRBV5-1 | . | CASSLRAGLSYNEQFF | TGCGCCAGCAGCTTGAGGGCGGGACTCTCCTACAATGAGCAGTTCTTC
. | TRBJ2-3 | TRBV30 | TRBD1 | CAWSPGQGILDTQYF | TGTGCCTGGAGTCCGGGACAGGGGATTCTGGATACGCAGTATTTT
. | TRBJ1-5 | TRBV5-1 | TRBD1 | CASSQGQGLDQPQHF | TGCGCCAGCAGCCAGGGACAGGGTTTGGATCAGCCCCAGCATTTT
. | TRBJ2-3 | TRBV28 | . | CASSFVPVSTDTQYF | TGTGCCAGCAGTTTTGTCCCCGTTAGCACAGATACGCAGTATTTT
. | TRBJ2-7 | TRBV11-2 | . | CASSLGRTYEQYF | TGTGCCAGCAGCTTGGGCAGGACCTACGAGCAGTACTTC
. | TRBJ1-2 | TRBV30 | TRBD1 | CAWRVTGTAYGYTF | TGTGCCTGGAGGGTCACCGGGACAGCCTATGGCTACACCTTC